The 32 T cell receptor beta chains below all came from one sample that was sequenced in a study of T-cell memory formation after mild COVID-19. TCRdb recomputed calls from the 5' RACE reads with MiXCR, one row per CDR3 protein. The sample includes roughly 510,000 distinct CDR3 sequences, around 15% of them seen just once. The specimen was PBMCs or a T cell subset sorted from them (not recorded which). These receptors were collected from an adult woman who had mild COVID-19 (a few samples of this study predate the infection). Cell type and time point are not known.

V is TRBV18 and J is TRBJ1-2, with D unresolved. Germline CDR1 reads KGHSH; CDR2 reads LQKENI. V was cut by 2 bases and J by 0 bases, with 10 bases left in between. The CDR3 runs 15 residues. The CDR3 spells CASSPSSNANYGYTF. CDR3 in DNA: TGTGCCAGCTCACCATCCTCGAACGCTAACTATGGCTACACCTTC.

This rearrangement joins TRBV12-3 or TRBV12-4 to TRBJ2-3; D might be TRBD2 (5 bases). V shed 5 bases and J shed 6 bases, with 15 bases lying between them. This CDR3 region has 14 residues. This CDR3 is CASSPPQKRDTQYF. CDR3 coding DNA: TGTGCCAGCAGTCCTCCACAAAAGCGGGATACGCAGTATTTT.

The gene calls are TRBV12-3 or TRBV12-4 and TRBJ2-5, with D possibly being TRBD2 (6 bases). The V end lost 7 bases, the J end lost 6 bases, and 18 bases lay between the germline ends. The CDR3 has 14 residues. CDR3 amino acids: CASTPGEAGQTQYF. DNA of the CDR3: TGTGCCAGCACACCTGGGGAGGCAGGGCAGACCCAGTACTTC.

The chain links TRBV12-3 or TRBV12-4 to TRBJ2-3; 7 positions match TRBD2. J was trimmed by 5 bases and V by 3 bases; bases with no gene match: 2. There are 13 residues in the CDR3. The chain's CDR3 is CASSFASGDTQYF. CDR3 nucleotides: TGTGCCAGCAGTTTTGCTAGCGGAGATACGCAGTATTTT.

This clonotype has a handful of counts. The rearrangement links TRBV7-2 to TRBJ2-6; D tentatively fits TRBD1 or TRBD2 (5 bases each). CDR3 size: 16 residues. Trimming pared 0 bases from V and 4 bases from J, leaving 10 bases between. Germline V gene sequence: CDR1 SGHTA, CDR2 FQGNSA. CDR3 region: CASSLARGAGANVLTF. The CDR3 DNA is TGTGCCAGCAGCTTAGCGAGGGGCGCGGGGGCCAACGTCCTGACTTTC.

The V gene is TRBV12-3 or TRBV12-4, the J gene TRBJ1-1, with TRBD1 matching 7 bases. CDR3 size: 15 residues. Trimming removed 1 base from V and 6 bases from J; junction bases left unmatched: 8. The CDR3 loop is CASSLGTGVFAEAFF. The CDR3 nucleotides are TGTGCCAGCAGTTTAGGCACAGGGGTATTCGCTGAAGCTTTCTTT.

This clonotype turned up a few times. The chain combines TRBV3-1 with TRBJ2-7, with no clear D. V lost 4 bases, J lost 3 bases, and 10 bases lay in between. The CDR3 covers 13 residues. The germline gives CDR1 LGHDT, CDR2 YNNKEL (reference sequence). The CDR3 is CASSRTVFYEQYF. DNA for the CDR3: TGTGCCAGCAGCCGCACCGTTTTCTACGAGCAGTACTTC.

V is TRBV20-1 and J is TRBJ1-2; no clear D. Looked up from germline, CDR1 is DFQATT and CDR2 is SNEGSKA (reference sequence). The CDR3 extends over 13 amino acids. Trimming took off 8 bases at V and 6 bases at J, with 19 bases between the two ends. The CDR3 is CSPHRPNENGYTF. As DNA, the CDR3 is TGCAGTCCCCACCGCCCGAATGAAAATGGCTACACCTTC.

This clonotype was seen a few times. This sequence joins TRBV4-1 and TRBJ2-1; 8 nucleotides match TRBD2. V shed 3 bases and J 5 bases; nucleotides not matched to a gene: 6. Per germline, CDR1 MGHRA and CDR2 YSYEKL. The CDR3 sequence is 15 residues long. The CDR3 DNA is TGCGCCAGCAGCCACGGTAGCGGGGCTAACAATGAGCAGTTCTTC. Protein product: CASSHGSGANNEQFF.

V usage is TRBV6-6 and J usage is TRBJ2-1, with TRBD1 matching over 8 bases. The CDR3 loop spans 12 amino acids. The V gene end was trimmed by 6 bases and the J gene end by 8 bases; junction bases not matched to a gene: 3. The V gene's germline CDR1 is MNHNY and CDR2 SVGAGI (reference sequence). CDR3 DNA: TGTGCCAGCAGGCCAGGGGGCGATGAGCAGTTCTTC. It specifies CASRPGGDEQFF.

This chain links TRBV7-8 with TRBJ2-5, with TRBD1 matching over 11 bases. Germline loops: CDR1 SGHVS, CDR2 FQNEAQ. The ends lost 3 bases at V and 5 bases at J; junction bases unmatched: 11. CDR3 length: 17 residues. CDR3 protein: CASSFLPGTGGSETQYF. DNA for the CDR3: TGTGCCAGCAGCTTCCTCCCCGGGACAGGGGGTTCGGAGACCCAGTACTTC.

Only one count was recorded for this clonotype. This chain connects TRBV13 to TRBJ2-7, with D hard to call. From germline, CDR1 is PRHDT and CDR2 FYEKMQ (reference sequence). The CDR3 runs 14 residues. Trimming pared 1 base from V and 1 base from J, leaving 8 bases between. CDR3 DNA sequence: TGTGCCAGCAGCTTAGATGGTATGTCCTACGAGCAGTACTTC. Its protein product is CASSLDGMSYEQYF.

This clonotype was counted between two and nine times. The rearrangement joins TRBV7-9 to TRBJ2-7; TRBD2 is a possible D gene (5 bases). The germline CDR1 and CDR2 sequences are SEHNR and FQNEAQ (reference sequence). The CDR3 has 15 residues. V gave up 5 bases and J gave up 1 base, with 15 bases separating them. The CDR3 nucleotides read TGTGCCAGCAGCGTCCCGGGGTCCGGATCCTACGAGCAGTACTTC. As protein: CASSVPGSGSYEQYF.

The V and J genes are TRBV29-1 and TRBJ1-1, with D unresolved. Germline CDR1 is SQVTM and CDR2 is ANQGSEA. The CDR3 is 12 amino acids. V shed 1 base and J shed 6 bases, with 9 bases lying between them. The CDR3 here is CSVEGIRAEAFF. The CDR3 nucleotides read TGCAGCGTTGAAGGGATTCGGGCTGAAGCTTTCTTT.

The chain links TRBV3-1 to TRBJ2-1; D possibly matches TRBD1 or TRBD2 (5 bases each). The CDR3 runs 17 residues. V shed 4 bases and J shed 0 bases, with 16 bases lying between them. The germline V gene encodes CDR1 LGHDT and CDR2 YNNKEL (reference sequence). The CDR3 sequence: CASSPHRGRSSYNEQFF. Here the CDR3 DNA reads TGTGCCAGCAGCCCACATAGGGGACGGAGCTCCTACAATGAGCAGTTCTTC.

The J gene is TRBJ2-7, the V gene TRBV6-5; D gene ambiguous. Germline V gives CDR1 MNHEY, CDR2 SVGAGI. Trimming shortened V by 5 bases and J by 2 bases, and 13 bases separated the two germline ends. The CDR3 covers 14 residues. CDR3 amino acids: CASSPRLGTYEQYF. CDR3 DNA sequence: TGTGCCAGCAGTCCGCGACTGGGGACCTACGAGCAGTACTTC.

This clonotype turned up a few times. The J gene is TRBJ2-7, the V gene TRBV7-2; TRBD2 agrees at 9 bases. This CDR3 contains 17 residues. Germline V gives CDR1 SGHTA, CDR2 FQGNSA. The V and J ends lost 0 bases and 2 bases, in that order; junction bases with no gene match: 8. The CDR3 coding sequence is TGTGCCAGCAGCTTAGCGATAGTAGCGGGAGAGACCTACGAGCAGTACTTC. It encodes CASSLAIVAGETYEQYF.

This CDR3 is CSARAPDRDEQYF. The CDR3 DNA follows: TGCAGTGCTAGGGCTCCTGACAGGGACGAGCAGTACTTC. The rearrangement uses TRBV20-1 and TRBJ2-7, with TRBD1 identical over 7 bases. Germline assignment: CDR1 DFQATT and CDR2 SNEGSKA (reference sequence). CDR3 size: 13 residues. With V trimmed by 3 bases and J by 5 bases, 7 bases remained unmatched.

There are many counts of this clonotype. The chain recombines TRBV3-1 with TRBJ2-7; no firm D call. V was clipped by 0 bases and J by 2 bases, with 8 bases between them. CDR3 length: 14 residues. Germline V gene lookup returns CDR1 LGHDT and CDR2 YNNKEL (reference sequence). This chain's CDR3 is CASSQDEGTYEQYF. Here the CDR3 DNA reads TGTGCCAGCAGCCAAGATGAAGGGACCTACGAGCAGTACTTC.

This chain's CDR3 is CATSSTSDSNEQFF. The CDR3 nucleotides read TGTGCCACCAGCTCTACCTCCGACAGTAATGAGCAGTTCTTC. The chain couples TRBV15 to TRBJ2-1; TRBD1 is a possible D gene (5 bases). The CDR3 is 14 residues long. CDR1 is LNHNV, CDR2 YYDKDF, per germline (reference sequence). Between the trimmed V and J ends, which lost 5 bases and 7 bases, there was a span of 15 bases.

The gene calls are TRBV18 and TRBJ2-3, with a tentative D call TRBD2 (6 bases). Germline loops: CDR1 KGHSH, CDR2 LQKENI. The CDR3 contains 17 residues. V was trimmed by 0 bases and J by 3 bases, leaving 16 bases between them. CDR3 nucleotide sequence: TGTGCCAGCTCACCACCTGATGGGAGCGGGCCAACAGATACGCAGTATTTT. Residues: CASSPPDGSGPTDTQYF.

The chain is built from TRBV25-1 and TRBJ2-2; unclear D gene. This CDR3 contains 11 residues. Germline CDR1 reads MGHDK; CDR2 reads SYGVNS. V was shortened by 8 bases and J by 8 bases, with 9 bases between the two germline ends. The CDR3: CASAHLGELFF. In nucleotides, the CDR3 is TGTGCCAGCGCCCATTTGGGGGAGCTGTTTTTT.

The CDR3 DNA follows: TGTGCCAGCAGCTCACAGCGGGGGGGCTTACAACAAGATACGCAGTATTTT. Its protein is CASSSQRGGLQQDTQYF. The chain joins TRBV9 to TRBJ2-3; 10 bases line up with TRBD2. Germline V gives CDR1 SGDLS, CDR2 YYNGEE. With 4 bases clipped from V and 5 bases from J, the junction kept 13 bases outside the gene matches. The CDR3 is made up of 17 amino acids.

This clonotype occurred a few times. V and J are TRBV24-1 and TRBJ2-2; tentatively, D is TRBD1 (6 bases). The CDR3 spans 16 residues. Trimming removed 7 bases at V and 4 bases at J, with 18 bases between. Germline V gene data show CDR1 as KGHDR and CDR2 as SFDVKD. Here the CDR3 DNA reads TGTGCCACCAGCCCTGGGGGCGCTGGGGTCACCGGGGAGCTGTTTTTT. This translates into CATSPGGAGVTGELFF.

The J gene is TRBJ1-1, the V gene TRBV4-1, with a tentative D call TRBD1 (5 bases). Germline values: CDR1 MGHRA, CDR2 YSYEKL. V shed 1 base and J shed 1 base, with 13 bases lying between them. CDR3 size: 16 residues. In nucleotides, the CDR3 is TGCGCCAGCAGCCAAGGGGCGAGGGGAAGGAACACTGAAGCTTTCTTT. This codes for CASSQGARGRNTEAFF.

The CDR3 is CASSFRHDSSYEQYF. DNA of the CDR3: TGTGCCAGCAGTTTCCGCCATGACAGCTCCTACGAGCAGTACTTC. The rearrangement joins TRBV12-3 or TRBV12-4 to TRBJ2-7; the D gene is possibly TRBD1 (5 bases). The CDR3 has 15 amino acids. The V end lost 3 bases, the J end lost 0 bases, and 12 bases lay between the germline ends.

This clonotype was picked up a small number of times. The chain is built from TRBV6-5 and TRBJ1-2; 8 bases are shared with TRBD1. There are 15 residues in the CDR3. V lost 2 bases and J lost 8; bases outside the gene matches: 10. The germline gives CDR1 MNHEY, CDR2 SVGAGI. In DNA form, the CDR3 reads TGTGCCAGCAGTTACCGGAACCAGGGGGCGCGGGGCTACACCTTC. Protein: CASSYRNQGARGYTF.

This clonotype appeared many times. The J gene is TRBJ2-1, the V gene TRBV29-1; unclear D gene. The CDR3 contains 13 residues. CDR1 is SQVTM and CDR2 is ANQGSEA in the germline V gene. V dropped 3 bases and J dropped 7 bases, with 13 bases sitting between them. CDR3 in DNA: TGCAGCGTTGAGGGCCTTATGTGGAATGAGCAGTTCTTC. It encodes CSVEGLMWNEQFF.

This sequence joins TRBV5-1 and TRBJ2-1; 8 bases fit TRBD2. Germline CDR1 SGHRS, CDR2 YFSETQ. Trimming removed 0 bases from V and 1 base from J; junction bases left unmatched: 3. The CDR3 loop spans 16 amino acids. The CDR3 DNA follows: TGCGCCAGCAGCTTGGGACTAGCGCCTTCCTACAATGAGCAGTTCTTC. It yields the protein CASSLGLAPSYNEQFF.

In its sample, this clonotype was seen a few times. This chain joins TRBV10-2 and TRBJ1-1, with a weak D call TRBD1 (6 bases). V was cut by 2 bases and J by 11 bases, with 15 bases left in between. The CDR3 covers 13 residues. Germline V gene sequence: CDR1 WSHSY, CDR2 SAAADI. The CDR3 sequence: CASSEVYGGWAFF. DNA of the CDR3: TGCGCCAGCAGTGAGGTCTACGGGGGCTGGGCTTTCTTT.

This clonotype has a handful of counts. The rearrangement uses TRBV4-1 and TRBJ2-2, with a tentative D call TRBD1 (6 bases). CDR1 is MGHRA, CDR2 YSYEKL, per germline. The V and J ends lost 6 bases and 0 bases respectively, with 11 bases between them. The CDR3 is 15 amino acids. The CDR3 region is CASRPGHSNTGELFF. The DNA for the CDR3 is TGCGCCAGCAGACCGGGACATTCGAACACCGGGGAGCTGTTTTTT.

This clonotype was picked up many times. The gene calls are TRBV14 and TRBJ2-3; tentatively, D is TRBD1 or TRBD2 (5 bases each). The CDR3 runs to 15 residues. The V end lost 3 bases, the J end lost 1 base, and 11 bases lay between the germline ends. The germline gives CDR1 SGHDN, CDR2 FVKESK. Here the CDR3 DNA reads TGTGCCAGCAGCCACTGGGGGATCGGCACAGATACGCAGTATTTT. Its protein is CASSHWGIGTDTQYF.